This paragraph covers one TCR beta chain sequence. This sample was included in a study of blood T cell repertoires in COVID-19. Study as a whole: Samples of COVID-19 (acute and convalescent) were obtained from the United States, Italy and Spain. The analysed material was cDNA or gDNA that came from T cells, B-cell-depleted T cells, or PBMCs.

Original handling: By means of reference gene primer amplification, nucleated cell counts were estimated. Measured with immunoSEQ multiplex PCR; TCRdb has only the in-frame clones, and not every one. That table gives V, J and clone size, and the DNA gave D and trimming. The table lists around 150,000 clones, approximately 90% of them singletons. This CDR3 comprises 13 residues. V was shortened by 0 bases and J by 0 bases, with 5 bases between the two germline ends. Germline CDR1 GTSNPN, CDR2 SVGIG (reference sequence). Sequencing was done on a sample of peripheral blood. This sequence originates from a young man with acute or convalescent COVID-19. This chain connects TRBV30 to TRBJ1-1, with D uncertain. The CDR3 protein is CAWSVSLNTEAFF. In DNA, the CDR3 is TGTGCCTGGAGTGTATCTTTGAACACTGAAGCTTTCTTT.